This T cell receptor beta chain was profiled in a study of post-analysis software for immune sequencing data (dated by TCRdb to about 2015). With regard to the full study: The recorded disease courses included relapsing-remitting, secondary progressive and progressive-relapsing multiple sclerosis, and some patients had no subtype annotation. The patient repertoires were set against under 13 previously published healthy control repertoires from donors whose ages ranged from roughly 6 to 25 years. A subset of samples was prepared in parallel using single-end sample barcoding, then pooled and co-amplified after Illumina adapter ligation. Overall study results and their limits: Strong co-clustering of samples prepared in the same batch was shown by direct clustering with F measure, prompting a batch-effect correction. The multiple sclerosis patient group was slightly younger than the control group. Multiple sclerosis patients had significantly lower normalized Chao1 diversity than controls, a result that suggests substantial peripheral T-cell clonal expansion. Patients showed significantly higher frequencies than controls for several TRBV segments, among them TRBV5-6, TRBV5-1 and TRBV20-1.

The library was prepared using PCR. Sequencing took place on an Illumina HiSeq 2500. To reduce PCR and sequencing biases, unique molecular identifiers were incorporated into the TCR beta cDNA libraries. Every 1 to 10 million input T cells yielded around 500,000 cDNA molecules, meaning each molecule approximated one T cell. Patient libraries were prepared and sequenced with the same protocol used for the earlier healthy control dataset. Samples belonging to the same batch were prepared together, multiplexed and sequenced on a shared HiSeq lane. From the authors' description of their analysis: MIGEC handled the raw barcoded reads, throwing out single-read molecular identifier groups before consensus assembly and CDR3 extraction. Clonotype tables were post-analysed with VDJtools, and diversity was normalized by down-sampling all datasets to the smallest sample size. To correct batch-related cross-sample contamination, repertoire overlap clustering matched CDR3 amino acid sequences but not nucleotide sequences. The public sequencing data were trimmed at Q25 with fastp and processed into clonotypes with MiXCR by TCRdb, which kept only in-frame beta chains. Merged by CDR3 protein, the rows form single entries marked with the most common genes and DNA. V and J calls and clone size were set by TCRdb, not the authors. The sample has fewer than 850,000 distinct CDR3 sequences on record, 25% to 30% of them singletons. Roughly 0.57% of the sample rests with the top ten.

As regards this clonotype: What this receptor recognizes is not known. It has no much larger one-base neighbor in the sample; base qualities were not kept.

To demonstrate the VDJtools post-analysis software, TCR beta repertoires were profiled from the peripheral blood of 10 to 15 young patients with multiple sclerosis. The patients with multiple sclerosis were children and adolescents between roughly 6 and 17 years of age. CDR3 length: 17 amino acids, cysteine to phenylalanine. Just CDR3 DNA is preserved here, 51 bases in frame from base 1. V is cut by 4 bases and J by 4 bases, and the space between the germline ends is 22 bases. According to the germline V gene, CDR1 reads ENHRY and CDR2 reads SYGVKD. Material: blood. This chain joins TRBV10-3 to TRBJ1-2; TRBD1 is perhaps the D gene, given 6 matching bases. The TCR was taken from a girl under 18 with multiple sclerosis. The DNA is as follows: TGTGCCATCAGTGGAGGTTTAGGAGGGGGGCCATCCTATGGCTACACCTTC. Its coded protein is CAISGGLGGGPSYGYTF.